These 6 T cell receptor beta chains were all obtained from the same sample, sequenced in a study of PD-1 blockade in classical Hodgkin lymphoma. TCRdb's copy holds only in-frame clones and misses some; the assay was immunoSEQ multiplex PCR. The sample gives roughly 40,000 clones, more than 75% of which show up once; approximately 8.7% is in the top ten. Exposure to brentuximab vedotin varied, and each patient had relapsed following autologous stem cell transplantation. The specimen comprised peripheral blood mononuclear cells (PBMCs), sampled at baseline. Receptors originate from a human donor with classical Hodgkin lymphoma.

The chain has TRBV4-2 and TRBJ2-7; D perhaps matches TRBD1 (6 bases). The length of the CDR3 is 16 residues. Germline V lookup: CDR1 LGHNA, CDR2 YNFKEQ. V lost 1 base, J lost 2 bases, and 15 bases lay in between. Written as DNA, the CDR3 is TGTGCCAGCAGCCAAGGGTCTCGGACAGCCACCTACGAGCAGTACTTC. It encodes CASSQGSRTATYEQYF.

The chain joins TRBV5-1 to TRBJ1-5; D may be TRBD1 (6 bases). The CDR3 has 20 amino acids. Between the trimmed V and J ends, which lost 2 bases and 0 bases, there was a span of 24 bases. Germline loops: CDR1 SGHRS, CDR2 YFSETQ. CDR3 bases: TGCGCCAGCAGCTTACCGGTCCCCCAGGGGCGCGAGAATAGCAATCAGCCCCAGCATTTT. It is translated as CASSLPVPQGRENSNQPQHF.

This chain links TRBV18 with TRBJ1-4, with a weak D call TRBD1 (5 bases). From germline, CDR1 is KGHSH and CDR2 LQKENI. This CDR3 comprises 14 residues. V was cut by 0 bases and J by 5 bases, with 7 bases left in between. CDR3 coding DNA: TGTGCCAGCTCACCACCGAGGGGAAATGAAAAACTGTTTTTT. Its protein is CASSPPRGNEKLFF.

This clone has just one count. The rearrangement joins TRBV7-2 to TRBJ2-3; D unclear. Germline loops: CDR1 SGHTA, CDR2 FQGNSA. Between the trimmed V and J ends, which lost 2 bases and 2 bases, there was a span of 11 bases. This CDR3 is built from 15 residues. CDR3 sequence: CASSLTVRNTDTQYF. The CDR3 bases are TGTGCCAGCAGCTTAACGGTGAGAAACACAGATACGCAGTATTTT.

This chain connects TRBV28 to TRBJ1-1; D is unresolved. Germline CDR1 and CDR2: MDHEN and SYDVKM. V was cut by 8 bases and J by 4 bases, with 11 bases left in between. This CDR3 is 12 amino acids long. The CDR3 DNA sequence: TGTGCCAGCTACCGTTGGGGCACTGAAGCTTTCTTT. It yields the protein CASYRWGTEAFF.

This clone was observed a single time. The genes are TRBV5-1 and TRBJ1-6, with 9 nucleotides matching TRBD1. J was trimmed by 10 bases and V by 4 bases; bases with no gene match: 6. The germline CDR1 and CDR2 sequences are SGHRS and YFSETQ. CDR3 length: 14 amino acids. The CDR3 spells CASSRDRVDSPLHF. For the CDR3, the DNA is TGCGCCAGCAGCAGGGACAGGGTGGACTCACCCCTCCACTTT.